This T cell receptor (beta chain) is from a study of T cells expressing NK-cell markers. The CDR3 contains 13 residues. Germline V gene sequence: CDR1 DFQATT, CDR2 SNEGSKA (reference sequence). The TCR beta cDNA came from 5'RACE template switching with UMIs. Each CDR3 protein gets one entry in TCRdb, which reprocessed the 5' RACE reads and gives no DNA. The sample includes about 460,000 distinct CDR3 sequences. A word on this clonotype: Its antigen is not known.

Study outcomes and limitations: There were a few donors in whom these clonotypes also led the CD3+CD56-NKG2C+ fraction. Among CD8+ T cells from five or six donors, dominant NKG2C+ clonotypes accounted for about 1.0-7.5%.

The sequencing input was blood T cells: a sorted CD56 or NKG2C T cell subset, CD4+ or CD8+ T cells, or bulk PBMC T cells (not recorded which). The gene calls are TRBV20-1 and TRBJ2-3; no DNA is available, so the TRBD1 call from TCRdb remains unchecked. The TCR comes from a woman between 45 and 60 years old in good health. The CDR3 region is CSAPDTNTDTQYF.